This T cell receptor beta chain was identified in a study of cytotoxic CD8 clonotypes in ibrutinib-treated CLL. Study-wide background: Response sampling occurred after a median approximately 12 months of treatment (range 6 to 36).

As for this clone: The target antigen is unknown.

The study's findings and limits: Clonotypes that were public were uncommon, and they contracted or stayed stable on treatment.

V was cut by 5 bases and J by 5 bases, with 19 bases left in between. The CDR3 is 15 amino acids. Germline-derived CDR1 and CDR2 are SGHRS and YFSETQ. The data were produced by immunoSEQ multiplex PCR, yet TCRdb's version contains in-frame clones alone and is incomplete. The sample lists 150,000 to 250,000 clones; 55% to 85% were seen once. This sequence originates from a human donor with chronic lymphocytic leukemia. The rearrangement links TRBV5-1 to TRBJ1-2; D possibly corresponds to TRBD1 (6 bases). Sequenced material: PBMCs, taken after 24 months of ibrutinib treatment. The CDR3 region has the DNA TGCGCCAGCAGTCCGCTTCCGGGACAAGAATATGGCTACACCTTC. Translation: CASSPLPGQEYGYTF. Drawing the rest from reference TRBV5-1 and TRBJ1-2, the complete variable domain is KAGVTQTPRYLIKTRGQQVTLSCSPISGHRSVSWYQQTPGQGLQFLFEYFSETQRNKGNFPGRFSGRQFSNSRSEMNVSTLELGDSALYLCASSPLPGQEYGYTFGSGTRLTVV.